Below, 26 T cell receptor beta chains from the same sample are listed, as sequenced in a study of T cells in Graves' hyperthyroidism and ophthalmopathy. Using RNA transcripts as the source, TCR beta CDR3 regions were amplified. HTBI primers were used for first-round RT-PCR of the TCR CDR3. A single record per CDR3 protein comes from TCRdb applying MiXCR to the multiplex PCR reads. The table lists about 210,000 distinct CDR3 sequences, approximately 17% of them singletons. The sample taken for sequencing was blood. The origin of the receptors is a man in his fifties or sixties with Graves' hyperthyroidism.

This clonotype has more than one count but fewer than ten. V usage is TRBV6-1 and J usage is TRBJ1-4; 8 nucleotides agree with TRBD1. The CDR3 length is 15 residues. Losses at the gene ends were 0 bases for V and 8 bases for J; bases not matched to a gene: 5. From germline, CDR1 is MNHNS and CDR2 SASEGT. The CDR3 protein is CASSEADRAREKLFF. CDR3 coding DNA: TGTGCCAGCAGTGAAGCGGACAGGGCAAGGGAAAAACTGTTTTTT.

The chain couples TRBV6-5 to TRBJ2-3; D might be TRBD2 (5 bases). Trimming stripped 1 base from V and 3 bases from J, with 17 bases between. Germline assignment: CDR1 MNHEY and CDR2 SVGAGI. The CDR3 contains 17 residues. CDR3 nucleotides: TGTGCCAGCAGTTACTGTGAGGGAAGGCTTGCTACAGATACGCAGTATTTT. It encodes CASSYCEGRLATDTQYF.

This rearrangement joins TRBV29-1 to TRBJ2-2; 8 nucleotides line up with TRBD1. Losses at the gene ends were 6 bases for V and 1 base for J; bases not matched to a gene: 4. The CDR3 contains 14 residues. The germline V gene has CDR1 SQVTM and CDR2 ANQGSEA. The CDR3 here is CSVQGTGNTGELFF. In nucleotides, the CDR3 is TGCAGCGTACAGGGGACAGGGAACACCGGGGAGCTGTTTTTT.

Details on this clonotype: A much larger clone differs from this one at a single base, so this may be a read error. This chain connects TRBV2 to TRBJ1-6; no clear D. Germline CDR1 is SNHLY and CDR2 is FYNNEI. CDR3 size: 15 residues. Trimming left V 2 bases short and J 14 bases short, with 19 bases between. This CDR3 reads CASSEMYSLTSSLHF. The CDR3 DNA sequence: TGTGCCAGCAGTGAAATGTACTCCCTCACGTCATCCCTCCACTTT.

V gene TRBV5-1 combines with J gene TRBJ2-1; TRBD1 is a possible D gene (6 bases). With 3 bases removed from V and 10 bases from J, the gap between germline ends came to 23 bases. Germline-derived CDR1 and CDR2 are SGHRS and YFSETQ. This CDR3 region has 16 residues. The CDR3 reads CASSSPYSGTIGEQFF. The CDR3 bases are TGCGCCAGCAGCTCGCCTTACTCCGGGACAATAGGGGAGCAGTTCTTC.

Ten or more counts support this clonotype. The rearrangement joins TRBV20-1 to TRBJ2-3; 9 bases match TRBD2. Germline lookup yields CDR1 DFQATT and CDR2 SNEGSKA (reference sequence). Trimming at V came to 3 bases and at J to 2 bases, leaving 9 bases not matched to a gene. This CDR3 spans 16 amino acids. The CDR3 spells CSASARLAGLTDTQYF. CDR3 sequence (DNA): TGCAGTGCTAGCGCCCGTCTAGCGGGACTCACAGATACGCAGTATTTT.

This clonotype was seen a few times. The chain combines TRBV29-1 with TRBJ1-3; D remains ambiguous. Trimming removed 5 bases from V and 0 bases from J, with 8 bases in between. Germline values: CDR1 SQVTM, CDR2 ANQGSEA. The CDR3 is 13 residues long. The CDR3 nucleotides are TGCAGCGTTCGGTCAAACTCTGGAAACACCATATATTTT. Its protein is CSVRSNSGNTIYF.

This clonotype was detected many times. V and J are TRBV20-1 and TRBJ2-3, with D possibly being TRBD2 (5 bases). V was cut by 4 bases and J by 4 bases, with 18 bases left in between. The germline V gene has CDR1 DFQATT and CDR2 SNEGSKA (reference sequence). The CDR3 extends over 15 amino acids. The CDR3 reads CSATSSSSPSDTQYF. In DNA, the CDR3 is TGCAGTGCTACTAGCAGCAGCTCCCCCTCAGATACGCAGTATTTT.

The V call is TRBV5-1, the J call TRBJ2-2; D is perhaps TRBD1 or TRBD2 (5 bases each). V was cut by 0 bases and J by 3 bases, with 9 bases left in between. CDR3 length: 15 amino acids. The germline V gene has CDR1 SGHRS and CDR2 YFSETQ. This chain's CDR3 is CASSLDGGHTGELFF. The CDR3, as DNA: TGCGCCAGCAGCTTGGATGGGGGACACACCGGGGAGCTGTTTTTT.

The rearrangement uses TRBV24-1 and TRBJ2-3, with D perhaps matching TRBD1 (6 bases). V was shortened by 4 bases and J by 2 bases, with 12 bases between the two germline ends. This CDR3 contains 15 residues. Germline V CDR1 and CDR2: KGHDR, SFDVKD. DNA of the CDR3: TGTGCCACCAGTGAACACAACAGGGACACAGATACGCAGTATTTT. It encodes CATSEHNRDTDTQYF.

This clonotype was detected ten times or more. The CDR3 sequence: CAGGTAREQYF. DNA of the CDR3: TGTGCCGGTGGGACAGCCCGCGAGCAGTACTTC. The rearrangement uses TRBV28 and TRBJ2-7; 7 nucleotides match TRBD1. Germline CDR1 reads MDHEN; CDR2 reads SYDVKM. The CDR3 runs 11 residues. V was clipped by 11 bases and J by 6 bases; unmatched bases: 7. Full variable domain (remainder filled in from reference TRBV28 and TRBJ2-7): DVKVTQSSRYLVKRTGEKVFLECVQDMDHENMFWYRQDPGLGLRLIYFSYDVKMKEKGDIPEGYSVSREKKERFSLILESASTNQTSMYLCAGGTAREQYFGPGTRLTVT.

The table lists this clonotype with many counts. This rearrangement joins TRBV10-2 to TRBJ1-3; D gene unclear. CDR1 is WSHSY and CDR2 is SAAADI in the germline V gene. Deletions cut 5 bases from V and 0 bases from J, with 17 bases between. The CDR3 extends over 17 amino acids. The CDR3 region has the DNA TGCGCCAGCAGTCACCTACTAGACCAGAGCTCTGGAAACACCATATATTTT. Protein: CASSHLLDQSSGNTIYF.

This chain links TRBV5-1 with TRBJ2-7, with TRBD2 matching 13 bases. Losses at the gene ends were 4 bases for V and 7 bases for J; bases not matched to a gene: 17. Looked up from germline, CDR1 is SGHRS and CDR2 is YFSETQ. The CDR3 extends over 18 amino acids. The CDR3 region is CASSPQDGGLAGVQEQYF. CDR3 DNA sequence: TGCGCCAGCAGCCCACAGGACGGCGGACTAGCGGGAGTACAGGAGCAGTACTTC. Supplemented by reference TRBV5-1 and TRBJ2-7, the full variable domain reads KAGVTQTPRYLIKTRGQQVTLSCSPISGHRSVSWYQQTPGQGLQFLFEYFSETQRNKGNFPGRFSGRQFSNSRSEMNVSTLELGDSALYLCASSPQDGGLAGVQEQYFGPGTRLTVT.

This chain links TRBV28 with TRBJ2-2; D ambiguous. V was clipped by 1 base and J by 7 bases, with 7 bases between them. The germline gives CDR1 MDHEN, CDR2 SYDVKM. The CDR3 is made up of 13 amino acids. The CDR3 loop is CASSLSTNGELFF. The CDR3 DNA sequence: TGTGCCAGCAGTTTATCTACTAACGGGGAGCTGTTTTTT.

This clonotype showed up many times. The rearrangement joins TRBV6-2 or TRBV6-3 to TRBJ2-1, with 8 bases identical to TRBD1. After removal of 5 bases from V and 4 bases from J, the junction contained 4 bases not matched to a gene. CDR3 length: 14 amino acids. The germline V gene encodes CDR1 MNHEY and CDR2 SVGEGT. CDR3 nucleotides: TGTGCCAGCAGTGGCAGGACAGGGTACAATGAGCAGTTCTTC. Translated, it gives CASSGRTGYNEQFF.

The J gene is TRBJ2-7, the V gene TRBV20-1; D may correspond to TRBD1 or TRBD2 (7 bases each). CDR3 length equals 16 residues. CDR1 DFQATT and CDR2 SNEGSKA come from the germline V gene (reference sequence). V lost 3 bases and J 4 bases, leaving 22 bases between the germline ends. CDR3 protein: CSASSQGGQAPYEQYF. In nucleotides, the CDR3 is TGCAGTGCTAGCTCTCAGGGGGGGCAGGCTCCGTACGAGCAGTACTTC.

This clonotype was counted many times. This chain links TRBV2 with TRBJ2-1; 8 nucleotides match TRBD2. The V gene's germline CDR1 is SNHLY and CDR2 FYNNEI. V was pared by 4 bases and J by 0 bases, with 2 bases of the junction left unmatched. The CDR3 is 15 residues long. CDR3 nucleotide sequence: TGTGCCAGCAGTGTAGCGGGACCCTCCTACAATGAGCAGTTCTTC. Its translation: CASSVAGPSYNEQFF.

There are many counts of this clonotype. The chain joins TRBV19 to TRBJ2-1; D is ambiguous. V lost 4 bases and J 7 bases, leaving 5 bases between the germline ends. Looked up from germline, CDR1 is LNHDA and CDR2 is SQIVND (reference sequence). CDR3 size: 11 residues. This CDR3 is CASSKRNEQFF. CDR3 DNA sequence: TGTGCCAGTAGTAAGCGTAATGAGCAGTTCTTC.

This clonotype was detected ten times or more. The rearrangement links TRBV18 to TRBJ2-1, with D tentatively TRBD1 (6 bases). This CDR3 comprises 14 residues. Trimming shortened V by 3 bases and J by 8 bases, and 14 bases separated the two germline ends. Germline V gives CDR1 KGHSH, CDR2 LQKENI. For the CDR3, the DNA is TGTGCCAGCTCACCCCGGCCAGGGGTGGATGAGCAGTTCTTC. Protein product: CASSPRPGVDEQFF.

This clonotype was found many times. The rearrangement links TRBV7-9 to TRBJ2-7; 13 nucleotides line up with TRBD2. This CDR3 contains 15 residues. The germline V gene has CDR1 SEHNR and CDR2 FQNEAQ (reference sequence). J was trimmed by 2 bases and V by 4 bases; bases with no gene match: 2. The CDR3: CASSWTSGSPYEQYF. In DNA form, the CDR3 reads TGTGCCAGCAGCTGGACTAGCGGGAGCCCCTACGAGCAGTACTTC.

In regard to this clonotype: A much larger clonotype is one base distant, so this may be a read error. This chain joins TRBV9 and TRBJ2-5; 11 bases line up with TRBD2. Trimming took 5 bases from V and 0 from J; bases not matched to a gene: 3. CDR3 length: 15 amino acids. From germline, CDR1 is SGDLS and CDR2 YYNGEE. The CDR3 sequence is CASSPTSGDQETQYF. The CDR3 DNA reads TGTGCCAGCAGTCCGACTAGCGGGGACCAAGAGACCCAGTACTTC.

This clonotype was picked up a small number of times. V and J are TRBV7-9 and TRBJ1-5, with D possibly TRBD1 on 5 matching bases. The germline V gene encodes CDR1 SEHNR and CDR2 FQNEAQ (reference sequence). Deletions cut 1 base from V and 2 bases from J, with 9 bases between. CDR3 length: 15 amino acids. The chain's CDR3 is CASSLGLTGNQPQHF. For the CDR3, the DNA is TGTGCCAGCAGCTTAGGGTTGACAGGCAATCAGCCCCAGCATTTT.

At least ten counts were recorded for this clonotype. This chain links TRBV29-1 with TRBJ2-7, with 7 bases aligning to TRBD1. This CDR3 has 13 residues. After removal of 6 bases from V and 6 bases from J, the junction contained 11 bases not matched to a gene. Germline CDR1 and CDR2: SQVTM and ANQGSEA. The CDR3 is CSVRQGSKGEQYF. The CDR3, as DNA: TGCAGCGTCCGACAGGGATCGAAAGGCGAGCAGTACTTC.

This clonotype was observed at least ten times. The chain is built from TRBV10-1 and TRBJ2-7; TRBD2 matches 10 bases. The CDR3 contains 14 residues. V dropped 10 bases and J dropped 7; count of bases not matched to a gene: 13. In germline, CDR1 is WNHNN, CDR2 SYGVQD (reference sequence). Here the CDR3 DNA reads TGCGCCACCTGTAGCGGGAGGATTTGGAGGGAGCAGTACTTC. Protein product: CATCSGRIWREQYF.

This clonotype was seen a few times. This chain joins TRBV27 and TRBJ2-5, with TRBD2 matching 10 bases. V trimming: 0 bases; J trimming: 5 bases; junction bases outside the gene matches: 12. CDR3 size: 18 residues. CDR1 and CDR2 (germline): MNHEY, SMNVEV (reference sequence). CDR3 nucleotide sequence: TGTGCCAGCAGTTTATCGATAATGGGGGGACTAGCGATGGAGACCCAGTACTTC. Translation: CASSLSIMGGLAMETQYF.

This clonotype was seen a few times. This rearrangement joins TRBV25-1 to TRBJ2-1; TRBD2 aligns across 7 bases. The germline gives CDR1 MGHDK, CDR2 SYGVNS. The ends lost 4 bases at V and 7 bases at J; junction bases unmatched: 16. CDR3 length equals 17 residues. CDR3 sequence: CASSAHEFAGAGNEQFF. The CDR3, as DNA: TGTGCCAGCAGTGCCCACGAGTTCGCGGGAGCAGGAAATGAGCAGTTCTTC.